The following is a T cell receptor beta chain sequence with its context. Its antigen is still unknown. CDR3 size: 17 residues. Germline CDR1 and CDR2: SGHAT and FQNNGV. V dropped 2 bases and J dropped 5; count of bases not matched to a gene: 11. Measured with immunoSEQ multiplex PCR; TCRdb has only the in-frame clones, and not every one. The sample holds 25,000 to 30,000 clones, around 87% seen once. This sample is part of a study of PD-L1 blockade in urothelial cancer. Background on the study: The median T cell count in blood samples was some 140,000.

Locally advanced or metastatic urothelial carcinoma affected all patients. General study results and limits: Patients with durable benefit had greater blood expansion of tumor-associated TCR clones 3 weeks into treatment. Where pretreatment blood TCR clonality fell below the median, better survival was predicted.

The sequencing here drew on PBMCs, taken around atezolizumab (anti-PD-L1) treatment. The clonotype originates from a man in his fifties or sixties with urothelial cancer. The V call is TRBV11-2, the J call TRBJ2-1, with 8 nucleotides matching TRBD2. CDR3: CASSLPSGPRQNNEQFF. CDR3 DNA sequence: TGTGCCAGCAGCTTACCTAGCGGGCCCCGGCAAAACAATGAGCAGTTCTTC.